The 31 T cell receptor beta chains presented below share a single source sample, sequenced in a study of response to subunit inactivated influenza vaccine. TCRdb re-called the RT-PCR reads with MiXCR, one entry per CDR3 protein. The sample consists of about 190,000 distinct CDR3 sequences, under 15% of them appearing once. Sample: CD8+ T cells sorted from PBMCs, taken 5 days after vaccination. These receptors were collected from a man in his fifties or sixties who received an inactivated influenza vaccine.

A few counts support this clonotype. The V call is TRBV12-3 or TRBV12-4, the J call TRBJ2-7, with 8 bases aligning to TRBD1. The CDR3 has 14 residues. J gave up 2 bases and V 3 bases, and 3 bases lay outside the gene matches. The CDR3 reads CASSLGQATYEQYF. CDR3 bases: TGTGCCAGCAGTTTGGGACAGGCCACCTACGAGCAGTACTTC.

This chain links TRBV15 with TRBJ2-5; 8 nucleotides agree with TRBD1. In germline, CDR1 is LNHNV, CDR2 YYDKDF (reference sequence). This CDR3 region has 14 residues. The V segment lost 3 bases and the J segment 5 bases; nucleotides outside the gene matches: 5. The DNA of the CDR3 is TGTGCCACCAGCAGCGACAGGGGTCAGGAGACCCAGTACTTC. It is translated as CATSSDRGQETQYF. Complete variable domain (other parts from reference TRBV15 and TRBJ2-5): DAMVIQNPRYQVTQFGKPVTLSCSQTLNHNVMYWYQQKSSQAPKLLFHYYDKDFNNEADTPDNFQSRRPNTSFCFLDIRSPGLGDTAMYLCATSSDRGQETQYFGPGTRLLVL.

This clonotype was detected many times. This chain links TRBV6-5 with TRBJ1-1; D is possibly TRBD1 (5 bases). This CDR3 spans 15 amino acids. Trimming shortened V by 2 bases and J by 0 bases, and 10 bases separated the two germline ends. Germline V gene data show CDR1 as MNHEY and CDR2 as SVGAGI. The CDR3 nucleotides are TGTGCCAGCAGTTACGCTACAGGCATGAACACTGAAGCTTTCTTT. It encodes CASSYATGMNTEAFF.

This clonotype was seen more than once but under ten times. The chain links TRBV9 to TRBJ2-7, with D maybe TRBD2 (6 bases). This CDR3 has 15 amino acids. Trimming took off 2 bases at V and 0 bases at J, with 12 bases between the two ends. Germline loops: CDR1 SGDLS, CDR2 YYNGEE. CDR3 nucleotides: TGTGCCAGCAGCGTGGGAGTGGGAGGCTCCTACGAGCAGTACTTC. It is translated as CASSVGVGGSYEQYF.

The chain is built from TRBV28 and TRBJ2-7, with 9 bases matching TRBD1. The germline V gene has CDR1 MDHEN and CDR2 SYDVKM. The V gene end was trimmed by 2 bases and the J gene end by 6 bases; junction bases not matched to a gene: 8. CDR3 size: 15 residues. CDR3 coding DNA: TGTGCCAGCAGTTTAATCGGGACAGGGATCATCGAGCAGTACTTC. This translates into CASSLIGTGIIEQYF.

This sequence joins TRBV15 and TRBJ2-5; a weak D match, TRBD1 (6 bases). V dropped 3 bases and J dropped 7 bases, with 15 bases sitting between them. This CDR3 comprises 14 residues. Germline V gene sequence: CDR1 LNHNV, CDR2 YYDKDF (reference sequence). DNA of the CDR3: TGTGCCACCAGCAGTAACAGGGAAGATCGGACCCAGTACTTC. Its protein is CATSSNREDRTQYF.

This clonotype was counted many times. The chain has TRBV20-1 and TRBJ2-7; a weak D match, TRBD1 (6 bases). Germline V gene lookup returns CDR1 DFQATT and CDR2 SNEGSKA (reference sequence). This CDR3 has 13 residues. V was pared by 5 bases and J by 1 base, with 12 bases between. CDR3 nucleotide sequence: TGCAGTGCTGGCAGGGGAATTTCCTACGAGCAGTACTTC. Translating it yields CSAGRGISYEQYF.

The chain combines TRBV5-1 with TRBJ2-1, with D unclear. The CDR3 spans 12 residues. CDR1 SGHRS and CDR2 YFSETQ come from the germline V gene. V dropped 4 bases and J dropped 4 bases, with 6 bases sitting between them. This CDR3 is CASSAKYNEQFF. The CDR3 DNA reads as TGCGCCAGCAGCGCGAAGTACAATGAGCAGTTCTTC.

This sequence joins TRBV3-1 and TRBJ2-7, with D perhaps being TRBD1 or TRBD2 (6 bases each). Deletions cut 0 bases from V and 2 bases from J, with 11 bases between. The CDR3 extends over 15 amino acids. The germline gives CDR1 LGHDT, CDR2 YNNKEL (reference sequence). Written as DNA, the CDR3 is TGTGCCAGCAGCCAAGAAGGGGGGAGGACCTACGAGCAGTACTTC. It yields the protein CASSQEGGRTYEQYF.

This clonotype was picked up a small number of times. V is TRBV4-3 and J is TRBJ2-3; D is unresolved. The CDR3 runs to 15 residues. V shed 0 bases and J shed 1 base, with 8 bases lying between them. Germline values: CDR1 LGHNA, CDR2 YSLEER. The CDR3 region is CASSQDRRRTDTQYF. The CDR3 region has the DNA TGCGCCAGCAGCCAAGACCGCAGGCGCACAGATACGCAGTATTTT.

This clonotype was observed a handful of times. The chain links TRBV7-3 to TRBJ2-2, with 13 bases that match TRBD2. CDR3 length: 19 residues. The germline CDR1 and CDR2 sequences are SGHTA and FQGTGA. V shed 2 bases and J 0 bases; nucleotides not matched to a gene: 6. The CDR3 protein is CASSLFSGTSGTNTGELFF. Written as DNA, the CDR3 is TGTGCCAGCAGCTTATTTTCTGGGACTAGCGGGACGAACACCGGGGAGCTGTTTTTT.

This chain uses TRBV7-2 with TRBJ2-5; D is uncertain. V was clipped by 5 bases and J by 1 base, with 14 bases between them. This CDR3 has 15 amino acids. CDR1 and CDR2 (germline): SGHTA, FQGNSA. CDR3 region: CASSPLVRVQETQYF. The CDR3 nucleotides read TGTGCCAGCAGCCCCCTGGTTCGGGTCCAAGAGACCCAGTACTTC.

This clonotype was recorded a few times. The rearrangement joins TRBV7-2 to TRBJ2-3; 13 bases fit TRBD2. The CDR3 has 18 amino acids. Germline assignment: CDR1 SGHTA and CDR2 FQGNSA. With 5 bases clipped from V and 2 bases from J, the junction kept 10 bases outside the gene matches. The CDR3 DNA sequence: TGTGCCAGCAGCATCACTAGCGGGGGGGCAATTAACACAGATACGCAGTATTTT. Translation: CASSITSGGAINTDTQYF.

This chain links TRBV20-1 with TRBJ2-3; D uncertain. Germline V CDR1 and CDR2: DFQATT, SNEGSKA (reference sequence). V lost 2 bases and J 6 bases, leaving 18 bases between the germline ends. This CDR3 has 15 amino acids. The CDR3 DNA reads TGCAGTGCTAGATCTACCCGGATAAAAATGGATACGCAGTATTTT. This gives the protein CSARSTRIKMDTQYF.

This sequence joins TRBV7-9 and TRBJ2-7, with D tentatively TRBD2 (7 bases). V lost 6 bases and J lost 3, with 12 bases in between. From germline, CDR1 is SEHNR and CDR2 FQNEAQ (reference sequence). This CDR3 region has 13 residues. The CDR3 nucleotides read TGTGCCAGCAGACAGGGCGGGAGCTACGAGCAGTACTTC. Protein product: CASRQGGSYEQYF.

In this sample, this clonotype turned up a few times. The DNA of the CDR3 is TGCAGTGCTAGAGAGCCCCCCTCCTACGAGCAGTACTTC. Its protein product is CSAREPPSYEQYF. The chain has TRBV20-1 and TRBJ2-7; D unclear. CDR1 is DFQATT and CDR2 is SNEGSKA in the germline V gene (reference sequence). The CDR3 runs to 13 residues. Deletions cut 0 bases from V and 0 bases from J, with 6 bases between.

J is TRBJ2-7 and V is TRBV5-1, with D maybe TRBD1 (6 bases). The CDR3 contains 15 residues. The V and J ends lost 1 base and 5 bases respectively, with 16 bases between them. Looked up from germline, CDR1 is SGHRS and CDR2 is YFSETQ. The CDR3 is CASSLTGPDFDEQYF. The CDR3 coding sequence is TGCGCCAGCAGCTTGACAGGGCCCGACTTTGACGAGCAGTACTTC.

This rearrangement joins TRBV7-9 to TRBJ2-1, with 8 nucleotides matching TRBD2. CDR3 length: 16 residues. From germline, CDR1 is SEHNR and CDR2 FQNEAQ (reference sequence). The V and J ends lost 0 bases and 4 bases, in that order; junction bases with no gene match: 5. The CDR3 DNA follows: TGTGCCAGCAGCTTAGCGCAACTAGCGGATTACAATGAGCAGTTCTTC. This translates into CASSLAQLADYNEQFF.

This clonotype was observed a few times. For the CDR3, the DNA is TGTGCCAGCAGGACTAGCGGGAGCCAAAACGAGCAGTACTTC. Protein sequence: CASRTSGSQNEQYF. This rearrangement joins TRBV12-3 or TRBV12-4 to TRBJ2-7; TRBD2 matches at 12 bases. Trimming took 6 bases from V and 5 from J; bases not matched to a gene: 5. The CDR3 has 14 amino acids.

This clonotype came up a few times. This sequence joins TRBV5-4 and TRBJ2-5; 10 nucleotides agree with TRBD2. Germline CDR1 SGHNT, CDR2 YYREEE (reference sequence). This CDR3 is built from 15 residues. Trimming removed 4 bases from V and 2 bases from J; junction bases left unmatched: 5. CDR3 sequence: CASSHSGRGQETQYF. Here the CDR3 DNA reads TGTGCCAGCAGCCACAGCGGGAGGGGTCAAGAGACCCAGTACTTC. Drawing the rest from reference TRBV5-4 and TRBJ2-5, the complete variable domain is ETGVTQSPTHLIKTRGQQVTLRCSSQSGHNTVSWYQQALGQGPQFIFQYYREEENGRGNFPPRFSGLQFPNYSSELNVNALELDDSALYLCASSHSGRGQETQYFGPGTRLLVL.

The J gene is TRBJ2-2, the V gene TRBV6-5; D is unclear. CDR3 length equals 14 residues. The germline gives CDR1 MNHEY, CDR2 SVGAGI. Trimming stripped 2 bases from V and 2 bases from J, with 6 bases between. CDR3 residues: CASSYNGNTGELFF. CDR3 bases: TGTGCCAGCAGTTACAATGGTAACACCGGGGAGCTGTTTTTT.

The CDR3 protein is CASSLEGTFGELFF. In DNA, the CDR3 is TGCGCCAGCAGCTTGGAAGGGACATTCGGGGAGCTGTTTTTT. This rearrangement joins TRBV5-1 to TRBJ2-2; possible D gene TRBD1, 6 bases. V was trimmed by 0 bases and J by 7 bases, leaving 10 bases between them. Germline CDR1 reads SGHRS; CDR2 reads YFSETQ. The CDR3 totals 14 residues.

This clonotype has at least ten counts. This chain links TRBV9 with TRBJ2-1; 8 bases are shared with TRBD2. V shed 0 bases and J 13 bases; nucleotides not matched to a gene: 6. This CDR3 has 13 amino acids. The germline gives CDR1 SGDLS, CDR2 YYNGEE. The CDR3 nucleotides read TGTGCCAGCAGCGTAGATAGCAGCGGGGGACAGTTCTTC. Translated: CASSVDSSGGQFF.

The rearrangement links TRBV29-1 to TRBJ1-3, with D hard to call. The CDR3 consists of 15 residues. The germline V gene has CDR1 SQVTM and CDR2 ANQGSEA. With 6 bases removed from V and 0 bases from J, the gap between germline ends came to 15 bases. CDR3 in amino acids: CSVYTTGVSGNTIYF. The DNA for the CDR3 is TGCAGCGTCTACACCACGGGAGTCTCTGGAAACACCATATATTTT.

This clonotype has more than one count but fewer than ten. The chain links TRBV6-2 or TRBV6-3 to TRBJ2-3; 9 nucleotides line up with TRBD2. This CDR3 has 18 residues. Germline assignment: CDR1 MNHEY and CDR2 SVGEGT. After removal of 2 bases from V and 6 bases from J, the junction contained 15 bases not matched to a gene. CDR3: CASSYGIPSGAHGDTQYF. The DNA of the CDR3 is TGTGCCAGCAGTTACGGTATCCCTAGCGGGGCACACGGGGATACGCAGTATTTT.

This clonotype was recorded only once. The V gene is TRBV11-3, the J gene TRBJ2-5, with D tentatively TRBD2 (6 bases). The germline gives CDR1 SGHNT, CDR2 YENEEA. The CDR3 contains 14 residues. V was trimmed by 4 bases and J by 0 bases, leaving 9 bases between them. CDR3 nucleotide sequence: TGTGCCAGCAGCTCCGGGACTCACCAAGAGACCCAGTACTTC. Translation gives CASSSGTHQETQYF.

This chain uses TRBV7-2 with TRBJ2-7; D remains ambiguous. This CDR3 contains 15 residues. V gave up 1 base and J gave up 3 bases, with 13 bases separating them. Germline CDR1 SGHTA, CDR2 FQGNSA. CDR3 DNA: TGTGCCAGCAGCTTAGGGTCCCTTTTGAACTACGAGCAGTACTTC. Translating it yields CASSLGSLLNYEQYF.

The chain joins TRBV4-3 to TRBJ1-1; 7 bases map to TRBD1. Germline trimming cut 0 bases from V and 3 bases from J; bases unmatched to any gene: 4. The CDR3 extends over 15 amino acids. Germline V gene sequence: CDR1 LGHNA, CDR2 YSLEER. Here the CDR3 DNA reads TGCGCCAGCAGCCAAGAAGAGGGGGCGTACACTGAAGCTTTCTTT. This codes for CASSQEEGAYTEAFF.

This chain links TRBV7-9 with TRBJ2-2; D may be TRBD1 (5 bases). The length of the CDR3 is 15 residues. The germline V gene encodes CDR1 SEHNR and CDR2 FQNEAQ (reference sequence). Trimming took 5 bases from V and 1 from J, leaving 11 bases between them. The CDR3 DNA sequence: TGTGCCAGCAGCCCCTTCCAGGGGAACACCGGGGAGCTGTTTTTT. Translation: CASSPFQGNTGELFF.

In its sample, this clonotype was seen many times. V and J are TRBV20-1 and TRBJ2-1; 8 nucleotides align to TRBD2. Unmatched junction bases numbered 13, after V lost 0 bases and J lost 3 bases. The CDR3 runs 18 residues. The germline gives CDR1 DFQATT, CDR2 SNEGSKA (reference sequence). The CDR3 nucleotides read TGCAGTGCTAGAGACAGGGGCCGGACTAGCAACTACTACAATGAGCAGTTCTTC. Protein: CSARDRGRTSNYYNEQFF.

This clonotype was detected only a few times. The germline gene is not matched at one end of the junction; a read error may be the cause. The genes are TRBV7-7 and TRBJ2-5, with a weak D call TRBD1 (6 bases). The germline V gene encodes CDR1 SSHAT and CDR2 FNYEAQ (reference sequence). The CDR3 is 15 residues long. The CDR3 DNA reads TGTGCTAGCAGCTTAGATTTGGGGGCGCGGGAGACCCAGTACTTC. This translates into CASSLDLGARETQYF.